This T cell receptor (beta chain) emerged from a study of CD8 T cells in ankylosing spondylitis. After removal of 2 bases from V and 12 bases from J, the junction contained 7 bases not matched to a gene. Germline V gene data show CDR1 as SNHLY and CDR2 as FYNNEI. The CDR3 contains 13 residues. General study points: Blood from ankylosing spondylitis patients appeared to carry a characteristic roughly 8-variant TCR beta motif.

In the case of this clonotype: Its antigen is not known.

TCRdb passed the 5' RACE reads through MiXCR, listing each CDR3 protein once. Of fewer than 500,000 distinct CDR3 sequences detected, approximately 20% appear once; the ten largest clones hold about 17%. The source of this sequence is a male donor with ankylosing spondylitis. V usage is TRBV2 and J usage is TRBJ2-1, with TRBD1 identical over 7 bases. The sample consisted of blood, either unsorted or a sorted T cell fraction (not recorded which). This CDR3 is CASSELRGLGQFF. DNA of the CDR3: TGTGCCAGCAGTGAATTGAGGGGGCTCGGGCAGTTCTTC.